One sample yielded the 23 T cell receptor beta chains listed below, sequenced in a study of neurological immune-mediated disorders. Each CDR3 protein gets one entry after TCRdb re-called the 5' RACE reads with MiXCR. In the table there are under 90,000 distinct CDR3 sequences, roughly 3.2% of which are singletons. Material for sequencing was PBMCs. These receptors originate from a woman between 50 and 59 years old with multiple sclerosis.

The sample holds many counts of this clonotype. CDR3 nucleotides: TGTGCCAGCAGTTTAGGCAAAGGGGGGGGCTACGAGCAGTACTTC. Its protein product is CASSLGKGGGYEQYF. The chain carries TRBV12-3 or TRBV12-4 and TRBJ2-7; D perhaps matches TRBD2 (7 bases). CDR3 size: 15 residues. Deletions cut 1 base from V and 3 bases from J, with 13 bases between.

There are many counts of this clonotype. This sequence joins TRBV20-1 and TRBJ2-1; D could derive from TRBD1 or TRBD2 (6 bases each). CDR1 and CDR2 (germline): DFQATT, SNEGSKA (reference sequence). The CDR3 spans 15 residues. The ends were cut back, 0 bases at V and 5 bases at J, with 14 bases in the middle. The CDR3 region has the DNA TGCAGTGCTAGAGATGTCCGGGGGCAGGACAATGAGCAGTTCTTC. Its protein product is CSARDVRGQDNEQFF.

This clonotype was counted many times. The gene calls are TRBV21-1 and TRBJ2-6; TRBD2 is the table's D call and was not checked against the DNA. TRBV21-1 is given as a pseudogene. The CDR3 has 19 residues. The CDR3 sequence is CASSKVLAGGPSGANVLTF. The DNA of the CDR3 is TGTGCCAGCAGCAAAGTCCTAGCGGGGGGGCCCTCTGGGGCCAACGTCCTGACTTTC.

This sequence joins TRBV4-1 and TRBJ2-3, with 8 bases lining up with TRBD2. The CDR3 length is 18 residues. CDR1 is MGHRA, CDR2 YSYEKL, per germline. V trimming: 1 base; J trimming: 2 bases; junction bases outside the gene matches: 11. The CDR3 protein is CASSQVIQAGGNTDTQYF. The CDR3 DNA follows: TGCGCCAGCAGCCAAGTTATCCAGGCGGGGGGTAACACAGATACGCAGTATTTT.

This clonotype appeared many times. The chain recombines TRBV20-1 with TRBJ2-1; TRBD2 matches 7 bases. This CDR3 is 12 amino acids long. J lost 5 bases, V lost 3 bases, and 1 base had no gene match. The V gene's germline CDR1 is DFQATT and CDR2 SNEGSKA (reference sequence). CDR3 residues: CSASGGNNEQFF. DNA of the CDR3: TGCAGTGCTAGCGGGGGGAACAATGAGCAGTTCTTC.

This clonotype occurred many times. This chain links TRBV20-1 with TRBJ1-4; 7 bases fit TRBD1. This CDR3 is built from 11 residues. Per the germline V gene, CDR1 is DFQATT and CDR2 is SNEGSKA (reference sequence). The CDR3 sequence is CGGQTGEKLFF. DNA for the CDR3: TGCGGGGGACAGACGGGCGAAAAACTGTTTTTT.

This clonotype was counted ten times or more. V gene TRBV29-1 combines with J gene TRBJ2-2; TRBD1 matches at 10 bases. This CDR3 has 14 residues. Per the germline V gene, CDR1 is SQVTM and CDR2 is ANQGSEA. The V segment lost 7 bases and the J segment 5 bases; nucleotides outside the gene matches: 7. The CDR3 reads CSAGRDRGTGELFF. For the CDR3, the DNA is TGCAGCGCCGGGCGGGACAGGGGAACCGGGGAGCTGTTTTTT.

This clonotype was observed at least ten times. The chain combines TRBV20-1 with TRBJ1-6; TRBD1 agrees at 7 bases. Germline V gene data show CDR1 as DFQATT and CDR2 as SNEGSKA (reference sequence). The CDR3 runs 15 residues. The V segment lost 3 bases and the J segment 2 bases; nucleotides outside the gene matches: 4. The CDR3 region has the DNA TGCAGTGCTAGGGCCAGGGGGACCTATAATTCACCCCTCCACTTT. Amino acid sequence: CSARARGTYNSPLHF.

This clonotype was recorded at least ten times. The CDR3 DNA sequence: TGTGCCACCAGCAGAACGGTGAGCTCCTACAATGAGCAGTTCTTC. Translating gives CATSRTVSSYNEQFF. V is TRBV15 and J is TRBJ2-1; D gene ambiguous. Germline values: CDR1 LNHNV, CDR2 YYDKDF (reference sequence). Trimming stripped 2 bases from V and 0 bases from J, with 8 bases between. This CDR3 is built from 15 residues.

This clonotype was seen many times. J is TRBJ2-1 and V is TRBV27; D possibly matches TRBD1 or TRBD2 (6 bases each). Trimming shortened V by 8 bases and J by 12 bases, and 17 bases separated the two germline ends. Germline CDR1 and CDR2: MNHEY and SMNVEV (reference sequence). The CDR3 runs to 12 residues. The DNA for the CDR3 is TGTGCCAGCGGGGGGCCTGTGTTGGCGCAGTTCTTC. Protein sequence: CASGGPVLAQFF.

This clonotype was detected many times. The chain has TRBV6-5 and TRBJ1-1, with TRBD1 matching 7 bases. Unmatched junction bases numbered 2, after V lost 0 bases and J lost 1 base. This CDR3 spans 15 amino acids. Germline V gene sequence: CDR1 MNHEY, CDR2 SVGAGI. The DNA of the CDR3 is TGTGCCAGCAGTTACTCGGACAGGAGGAACACTGAAGCTTTCTTT. This translates into CASSYSDRRNTEAFF.

Many counts were recorded for this clonotype. V is TRBV7-6 and J is TRBJ1-1, with 7 bases aligning to TRBD1. J lost 6 bases, V lost 5 bases, and 6 bases had no gene match. Germline CDR1 reads SGHVS; CDR2 reads FNYEAQ. CDR3 length: 13 amino acids. The CDR3 DNA sequence: TGTGCCAGCAGCAGACAGGGTACAGCTGAAGCTTTCTTT. It translates to CASSRQGTAEAFF.

This clonotype was recorded many times. The chain recombines TRBV20-1 with TRBJ1-6; tentatively, D is TRBD1 (6 bases). The V gene's germline CDR1 is DFQATT and CDR2 SNEGSKA (reference sequence). V lost 5 bases and J 7 bases, leaving 15 bases between the germline ends. This CDR3 comprises 14 residues. Written as DNA, the CDR3 is TGCAGTGCTTCCCGCACAGGGCCCAATTCACCCCTCCACTTT. It yields the protein CSASRTGPNSPLHF.

This clonotype was counted ten times or more. This rearrangement joins TRBV27 to TRBJ1-1; D unclear. V shed 4 bases and J shed 3 bases, with 12 bases lying between them. This CDR3 has 14 residues. Germline V gene data show CDR1 as MNHEY and CDR2 as SMNVEV (reference sequence). The CDR3 DNA reads TGTGCCAGCAGTTCTGTTGGGAGCCACACTGAAGCTTTCTTT. Protein sequence: CASSSVGSHTEAFF.

This clonotype was observed many times. This CDR3 reads CASRPDVSSYNEQFF. CDR3 bases: TGTGCCAGCAGACCGGACGTTAGCTCCTACAATGAGCAGTTCTTC. The chain links TRBV27 to TRBJ2-1; D gene ambiguous. Germline CDR1 MNHEY, CDR2 SMNVEV (reference sequence). The CDR3 extends over 15 amino acids. Trimming cost V 6 bases and J 0 bases, with 12 bases left between them.

Points on this clonotype: Mismatch with germline at one junction end may stem from a read error. CDR3 region: CSAREAGYEQYF. As DNA, the CDR3 is TGCAGTGCAAGAGAGGCTGGTTACGAGCAGTACTTC. The chain recombines TRBV20-1 with TRBJ2-7; D gene unclear. The CDR3 covers 12 residues. CDR1 and CDR2 from the germline V gene are DFQATT and SNEGSKA (reference sequence).

This clonotype was seen at least ten times. This chain uses TRBV6-2 or TRBV6-3 with TRBJ2-1, with 13 nucleotides matching TRBD2. CDR1 and CDR2 (germline): MNHEY, SVGEGT. The CDR3 length is 15 residues. The J segment lost 9 bases and the V segment lost 5 bases, leaving 7 bases of the junction unmatched. The CDR3 region is CASSLLAGGRGEQFF. CDR3 DNA: TGTGCCAGCAGTCTACTAGCGGGGGGGCGCGGTGAGCAGTTCTTC.

Note on this clonotype: Its ends do not fully match the called genes, so a read error is possible. V is TRBV7-2 and J is TRBJ1-6, with D tentatively TRBD1 (6 bases). The CDR3 has 16 amino acids. In germline, CDR1 is SGHTA, CDR2 FQGNSA. DNA of the CDR3: TGTGCCAGCAGCTCCCGCCCGGACAGTCCCGCTTCAACCCTCAACTTT. Encoded protein: CASSSRPDSPASTLNF.

This clonotype was recorded at least ten times. This rearrangement joins TRBV5-6 to TRBJ1-1, with TRBD1 matching 10 bases. With 2 bases clipped from V and 6 bases from J, the junction kept 10 bases outside the gene matches. The CDR3 runs 16 residues. Germline loops: CDR1 SGHDT, CDR2 YYEEEE. The CDR3 reads CASSFIDRGQIAEAFF. The CDR3 nucleotides read TGTGCCAGCAGCTTTATAGACAGGGGGCAGATCGCTGAAGCTTTCTTT.

This clonotype was counted at least ten times. This chain uses TRBV6-1 with TRBJ1-5; 8 bases match TRBD1. After removal of 6 bases from V and 4 bases from J, the junction contained 5 bases not matched to a gene. Germline-derived CDR1 and CDR2 are MNHNS and SASEGT. The CDR3 runs 14 residues. CDR3 DNA sequence: TGTGCCAGCAGAATAGGACAGGGAAATCAGCCCCAGCATTTT. Its protein product is CASRIGQGNQPQHF.

This clonotype was observed at least ten times. This chain uses TRBV4-1 with TRBJ2-4, with 7 positions matching TRBD2. This CDR3 has 21 residues. V gave up 4 bases and J gave up 0 bases; unmatched junction bases: 21. In germline, CDR1 is MGHRA, CDR2 YSYEKL. CDR3 residues: CASSPQQNYSWGGIAKNIQYF. The DNA of the CDR3 is TGCGCCAGCAGCCCACAACAAAACTACTCTTGGGGGGGAATAGCCAAAAACATTCAGTACTTC.

This clonotype was found many times. This chain joins TRBV20-1 and TRBJ2-1, with D possibly called TRBD1 or TRBD2 (6 bases each). The CDR3 sequence is 13 residues long. Germline V gene sequence: CDR1 DFQATT, CDR2 SNEGSKA (reference sequence). The CDR3 bases are TGCAGCACCCCGGGGGCGGTCCACAATGAGCAGTTCTTC. Its translation is CSTPGAVHNEQFF.

This clonotype was counted at least ten times. The chain links TRBV6-6 to TRBJ2-1; 7 bases match TRBD2. The CDR3 extends over 15 amino acids. Unmatched junction bases numbered 8, after V lost 5 bases and J lost 4 bases. Per germline, CDR1 MNHNY and CDR2 SVGAGI (reference sequence). The CDR3 DNA reads TGTGCCAGCAGTGCCTCGGGACTACAATACAATGAGCAGTTCTTC. Protein product: CASSASGLQYNEQFF.